This T cell receptor (beta chain) came from a study of patients and donors after allogeneic stem cell transplantation. TCRdb re-called the RT-PCR reads through MiXCR, storing one row per CDR3 protein. The sample carries approximately 210,000 distinct CDR3 sequences, less than 45% recorded once. The source of this sequence is a human donor who was either an allogeneic HSCT recipient or a stem cell or donor lymphocyte infusion donor (not recorded which). It is not recorded whose cells these are; they may come from a transplant donor. Sequencing used blood, either unsorted or a sorted T cell fraction (not recorded which).

The CDR3 region is CASSTRSVVIGYEQYF. CDR3 in DNA: TGTGCCAGCAGTACCAGGTCGGTGGTTATTGGATACGAGCAGTACTTC. The rearrangement joins TRBV6-6 to TRBJ2-7; D not certain. Germline loops: CDR1 MNHNY, CDR2 SVGAGI (reference sequence). Trimming stripped 5 bases from V and 4 bases from J, with 21 bases between. The CDR3 consists of 16 residues.